This TCR beta chain emerged from a study of human T cells and chemical hapten exposure. Whole-study results and caveats: As the donors had alopecia, their immune response may differ from healthy people's.

Germline V lookup: CDR1 LGHNT, CDR2 FRNRAP. The CDR3 is made up of 15 amino acids. V shed 2 bases and J shed 8 bases, with 13 bases lying between them. This clonotype has more than one count but fewer than ten. What it binds is unknown. TCRdb redid the calling of the RACE reads with MiXCR, one entry per CDR3 protein. The sample records fewer than 300,000 distinct CDR3 sequences, roughly 7.4% being singletons. Time point indicated: pre-sensitization, week 0. Described treatment: therapeutic diphenylcyclopropenone sensitization with weekly scalp DPC. The rearrangement links TRBV12-5 to TRBJ1-6; D ambiguous. This clonotype was sampled from a man in his late teens or twenties with alopecia areata. Some clones in this sample may be carry-over from other donors' samples. The starting material was whole blood, obtained in connection with sensitization to the hapten diphenylcyclopropenone (DPC). CDR3 protein: CASGLSPTGHSPLHF. Here the CDR3 DNA reads TGTGCTAGTGGTTTGAGCCCCACCGGGCATTCACCCCTCCACTTT.